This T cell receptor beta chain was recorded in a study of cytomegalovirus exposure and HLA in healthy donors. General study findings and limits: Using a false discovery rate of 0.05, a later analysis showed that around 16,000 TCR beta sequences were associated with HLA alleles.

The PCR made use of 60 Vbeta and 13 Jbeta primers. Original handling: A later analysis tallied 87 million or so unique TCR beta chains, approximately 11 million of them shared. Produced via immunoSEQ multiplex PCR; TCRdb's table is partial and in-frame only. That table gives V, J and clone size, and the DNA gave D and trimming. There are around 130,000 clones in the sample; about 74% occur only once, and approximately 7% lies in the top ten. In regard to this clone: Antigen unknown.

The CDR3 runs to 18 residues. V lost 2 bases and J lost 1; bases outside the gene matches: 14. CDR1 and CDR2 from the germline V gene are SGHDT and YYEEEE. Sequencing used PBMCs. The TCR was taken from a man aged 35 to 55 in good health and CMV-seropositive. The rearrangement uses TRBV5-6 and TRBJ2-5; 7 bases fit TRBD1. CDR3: CASSLIAPGDSTQETQYF. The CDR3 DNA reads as TGTGCCAGCAGCTTAATCGCCCCTGGGGACAGCACCCAAGAGACCCAGTACTTC.